This T cell receptor beta chain was observed in a study of vaccination effects on CD4 cells after COVID-19. Background on the study: Median timing of post-vaccine samples was 72 days after the second dose.

V lost 2 bases, J lost 4 bases, and 12 bases lay in between. Germline CDR1 and CDR2: MNHEY and SVGAGI. This CDR3 is 16 amino acids long. Sequenced by immunoSEQ multiplex PCR; TCRdb stores in-frame clones only, minus some. Of approximately 83,000 clones listed, 60% to 85% were seen once; the top ten hold roughly 1.1%. A note on this clone: Its antigen is not known.

Antigen-specific CD4+ T cells were expanded (with viral peptide pools) by the ViraFEST assay ahead of sequencing. Culture proceeded for nine to ten days, and CD4+ T cells were then isolated. Two doses of either BNT162b2 or mRNA-1273 were given to each participant. Every well housed some 2 million PBMC, which grew in culture alongside 8.5 to 10 IU/ml IL-2 and around 9.4 ug/ml peptides. The authors exchanged half the medium for IL-2 medium on days 3 and 7. General study results and limits: Common cold coronavirus cross-reactivity was shown by only 1 of 255 vaccine-induced clones in healthy vaccinees.

This chain uses TRBV6-5 with TRBJ1-6; D call uncertain. Sample: CD4+ T cells from PBMCs cultured with HCoV-OC43 spike peptides, taken after COVID-19 vaccination. The subset: HCoV-OC43 spike overlapping peptide pool stimulation. This sequence originates from a human donor who received a COVID-19 vaccine. The CDR3 nucleotides read TGTGCCAGCAGTTACAAGTCGAACAGTTATAATTCACCCCTCCACTTT. Translating gives CASSYKSNSYNSPLHF.